This record looks at one T cell receptor (beta chain) sequence and its context. This sample was included in a study of blood T cells in healthy people across ages. There are 12 residues in the CDR3. Looked up from germline, CDR1 is DFQATT and CDR2 is SNEGSKA (reference sequence). Combining a sample-barcoded 5' primer with a J-beta primer mix, a second PCR ran for about 6 to 12 cycles. One entry per CDR3 protein, called by TCRdb with MiXCR from the 5' RACE reads. The data show about 730,000 distinct CDR3 sequences, about 40% seen once. This TCR was recovered from a woman in her fifties or sixties in good health. Sequencing used blood. The chain couples TRBV20-1 to TRBJ2-7; D gene uncertain. The end of the DNA fits TRBJ2-5 better, so the J call may be wrong. The CDR3 spells CSARDWGETQYF. The CDR3 region has the DNA TGCAGTGCTAGAGATTGGGGTGAGACCCAGTACTTC.